This T cell receptor (beta chain) appears in the sequencing data of a study of beta chain features in type 1 diabetes. Study-wide points: The study found moderately but significantly shorter TCRB CDR3s in all four CD4+ subsets of Type 1 diabetes patients.

CDR1 and CDR2 from the germline V gene are LNHDA and SQIVND (reference sequence). The V gene end was trimmed by 3 bases and the J gene end by 9 bases; junction bases not matched to a gene: 14. The CDR3 has 15 residues. cDNA synthesis used the whole RNA isolate, giving expressed TCRB sequences. Here immunoSEQ multiplex PCR was the method, and the copy in TCRdb shows in-frame clones only, minus some. The sample has around 14,000 clones; more than 70% are singletons. Researchers reported sorting CD4+ naive, central memory, regulatory and stem cell-like memory cells via CD45RO/CCR7/CD25/CD127/CD95/CD27. With regard to this clone: The target antigen is unknown.

The receptor comes from a woman aged 18 to 35 with type 1 diabetes. The chain recombines TRBV19 with TRBJ2-7; 7 bases are a match to TRBD2. The sample comprised stem cell memory CD4+ T cells from blood. The CDR3 region is CASSISFGGSWGQYF. DNA for the CDR3: TGTGCCAGTAGTATCTCATTTGGCGGGAGCTGGGGGCAGTACTTC.